The 11 T cell receptor beta chains listed next were all sequenced from one sample in a study of cytomegalovirus exposure and HLA in healthy donors. TCRdb's copy holds only in-frame clones and misses some; the assay was immunoSEQ multiplex PCR. The table includes approximately 60,000 clones, approximately 93% detected once. Sequencing was carried out using PBMCs. These TCRs come from a woman under 30 in good health and CMV-seronegative.

V gene TRBV5-1 combines with J gene TRBJ1-1; D is ambiguous. The V end was cut by 4 bases, the J end by 8 bases, with 12 bases between. The length of the CDR3 is 12 residues. In germline, CDR1 is SGHRS, CDR2 YFSETQ. CDR3 DNA: TGCGCCAGCAGCCCTACGGGAAAAGAAGCTTTCTTT. Its translation is CASSPTGKEAFF.

The chain uses TRBV5-4 and TRBJ1-2, with 9 bases fitting TRBD1. This CDR3 is 13 amino acids long. V was pared by 4 bases and J by 6 bases, with 4 bases of the junction left unmatched. Germline CDR1 SGHNT, CDR2 YYREEE (reference sequence). Here the CDR3 reads CASSRQGGDGYTF. CDR3 sequence (DNA): TGTGCCAGCAGCCGACAGGGGGGGGATGGCTACACCTTC.

This chain joins TRBV5-4 and TRBJ2-5; 14 bases fit TRBD2. V was clipped by 3 bases and J by 4 bases; unmatched bases: 8. Germline-derived CDR1 and CDR2 are SGHNT and YYREEE (reference sequence). This CDR3 has 17 residues. Here the CDR3 reads CASSSRLAGGRLETQYF. The CDR3 DNA reads as TGTGCCAGCAGCTCCCGACTAGCGGGAGGGCGGTTAGAGACCCAGTACTTC.

V is TRBV5-4 and J is TRBJ1-1; 7 bases agree with TRBD1. J lost 5 bases, V lost 3 bases, and 10 bases had no gene match. The germline V gene has CDR1 SGHNT and CDR2 YYREEE (reference sequence). CDR3 length: 15 residues. The CDR3 DNA is TGTGCCAGCAGCTCAAAAAACAGGGGTTCAACTGAAGCTTTCTTT. Its translation: CASSSKNRGSTEAFF.

This clone appeared a few times. The rearrangement links TRBV5-1 to TRBJ1-2; no clear D. The germline V gene has CDR1 SGHRS and CDR2 YFSETQ. The CDR3 sequence is 14 residues long. Trimming removed 4 bases from V and 8 bases from J, with 18 bases in between. CDR3 loop: CASSKPEPSRGYTF. The CDR3 DNA follows: TGCGCCAGCAGCAAACCAGAACCCTCCAGGGGCTACACCTTC.

The genes are TRBV10-3 and TRBJ1-4; D might be TRBD1 (6 bases). The CDR3 totals 13 residues. Germline V lookup: CDR1 ENHRY, CDR2 SYGVKD. The V and J ends lost 3 bases and 8 bases respectively, with 10 bases between them. The DNA of the CDR3 is TGTGCCATCAGTGACAGGGGCTGGGAAAAACTGTTTTTT. Translation: CAISDRGWEKLFF.

This chain links TRBV29-1 with TRBJ2-1; weak D call: TRBD2 (6 bases). CDR3 length: 13 residues. The germline V gene has CDR1 SQVTM and CDR2 ANQGSEA. V was cut by 3 bases and J by 12 bases, with 18 bases left in between. This CDR3 is CSVDLEGGLRQFF. The CDR3 bases are TGCAGCGTTGATCTAGAGGGAGGCCTTCGGCAGTTCTTC.

In nucleotides, the CDR3 is TGTGCCAGCAGCTCATTGGCGGGACTATCCTACGAGCAGTACGTC. It translates to CASSSLAGLSYEQYV. The chain employs TRBV6-6 and TRBJ2-7; TRBD2 agrees at 7 bases. The V gene end was trimmed by 6 bases and the J gene end by 1 base; junction bases not matched to a gene: 9. The germline V gene has CDR1 MNHNY and CDR2 SVGAGI (reference sequence). CDR3 length: 15 residues.

This rearrangement joins TRBV4-2 to TRBJ2-7, with 8 bases matching TRBD1. The CDR3 is 15 amino acids. V trimming: 1 base; J trimming: 6 bases; junction bases outside the gene matches: 8. Germline V CDR1 and CDR2: LGHNA, YNFKEQ. CDR3 in amino acids: CASSQVWTGSGEQYF. The CDR3 DNA reads TGTGCCAGCAGCCAAGTGTGGACAGGGTCCGGCGAGCAGTACTTC.

The V gene is TRBV29-1, the J gene TRBJ1-1; possibly TRBD1 for D (5 bases). Germline-derived CDR1 and CDR2 are SQVTM and ANQGSEA. The CDR3 is 13 amino acids. V was pared by 4 bases and J by 0 bases, with 9 bases between. The CDR3, as DNA: TGCAGCGTTGCCAGGGTCATGAACACTGAAGCTTTCTTT. This sequence encodes CSVARVMNTEAFF.

The chain has TRBV5-4 and TRBJ2-7; weak D call: TRBD2 (7 bases). CDR1 is SGHNT and CDR2 is YYREEE in the germline V gene (reference sequence). CDR3 length: 15 amino acids. The ends were cut back, 5 bases at V and 5 bases at J, with 20 bases in the middle. Here the CDR3 reads CASSSTGRGFNEQYF. The CDR3 bases are TGTGCCAGCAGTTCAACAGGGCGGGGGTTCAACGAGCAGTACTTC. Using reference TRBV5-4 and TRBJ2-7 for the parts outside the CDR3, the full variable domain is ETGVTQSPTHLIKTRGQQVTLRCSSQSGHNTVSWYQQALGQGPQFIFQYYREEENGRGNFPPRFSGLQFPNYSSELNVNALELDDSALYLCASSSTGRGFNEQYFGPGTRLTVT.